Below, 12 T cell receptor beta chains from the same sample are listed, as sequenced in a study of prognosis after radiotherapy for stage I lung cancer. CDR3 of TCR beta was amplified from genomic DNA via a two-round multiplex PCR. First-round PCR employed TRBV- and TRBJ-specific primers for each gene. Using its own MiXCR run on the multiplex PCR reads, TCRdb lists one record per CDR3 protein. The repertoire consists of some 56,000 distinct CDR3 sequences, with 26% occurring once and the leading ten covering roughly 7.5%. Material: PBMCs, obtained before or after stereotactic body radiation therapy (not recorded which). These TCRs come from a donor over 45 with non-small cell lung cancer.

About this clonotype: One base separates it from a far larger clone, so it is likely a read error. The chain links TRBV6-9 to TRBJ1-5; D not certain. This CDR3 contains 13 residues. The germline gives CDR1 MNHGY, CDR2 SVAAGI. V was clipped by 3 bases and J by 6 bases, with 9 bases between them. The chain's CDR3 is CASSYTYTQPQHF. The CDR3 nucleotides read TGTGCCAGCAGTTACACATACACTCAGCCCCAGCATTTT.

With respect to this clonotype: A far more abundant clone sits one base away, making this likely a read error. It is unclear where the CDR3 begins or ends on the DNA, so no DNA is shown, and the CDR3 is as TCRdb lists it. The chain employs TRBV6-2 or TRBV6-3 and TRBJ2-6. With termini counted, the CDR3 has 14 amino acids. The germline gives CDR1 MNHEY, CDR2 SVGEGT. The CDR3: CASSAVPGANVLTF.

Ten or more counts support this clonotype. The rearrangement links TRBV7-8 to TRBJ1-2; D might be TRBD1 (6 bases). Germline CDR1 and CDR2: SGHVS and FQNEAQ. The V and J ends lost 4 bases and 3 bases respectively, with 15 bases between them. CDR3 length: 15 amino acids. CDR3 in DNA: TGTGCCAGCAGCTCCCAGGGGAGAGGGGACTATGGCTACACCTTC. It specifies CASSSQGRGDYGYTF.

This clonotype was detected many times. The V call is TRBV6-1, the J call TRBJ1-2, with 8 positions matching TRBD1. V lost 7 bases to trimming and J lost 4 bases; unmatched junction nucleotides: 8. The CDR3 runs 14 residues. Germline CDR1 MNHNS, CDR2 SASEGT. The CDR3 nucleotides are TGTGCCAGCACCGGAACACAGGGGGGCTATGGCTACACCTTC. Translated: CASTGTQGGYGYTF.

A remark on this clonotype: A much larger clone sits a single nucleotide away, making a read error possible. This is likely a read error, given that the CDR3 carries no conserved phenylalanine or tryptophan at its end. V usage is TRBV6-5 and J usage is TRBJ1-2; D is unclear. V was trimmed by 7 bases and J by 5 bases, leaving 11 bases between them. Per germline, CDR1 MNHEY and CDR2 SVGAGI. This CDR3 is built from 12 residues. CDR3 sequence reads: CASITTVYGYTL. In DNA, the CDR3 is TGTGCCAGCATTACTACAGTGTATGGCTACACCCTC.

Remarks on this clonotype: The germline gene is not matched at one end of the junction; a read error may be the cause. The rearrangement joins TRBV6-5 to TRBJ1-2; 10 nucleotides agree with TRBD1. The CDR3 has 15 amino acids. CDR1 is MNHEY and CDR2 is SVGAGI in the germline V gene. The CDR3, as DNA: TGTGCCAGCATTTACCACCGGGACAGGGGAACATGCTACACCTTC. Its translation is CASIYHRDRGTCYTF.

This clonotype was seen ten or more times. The genes are TRBV15 and TRBJ2-3, with D hard to call. The CDR3 consists of 13 residues. Germline V gives CDR1 LNHNV, CDR2 YYDKDF (reference sequence). Trimming stripped 3 bases from V and 6 bases from J, with 10 bases between. In DNA form, the CDR3 reads TGTGCCACCAGCAGCCTTTACACGGATACGCAGTATTTT. This sequence encodes CATSSLYTDTQYF.

This clonotype was counted many times. This chain links TRBV2 with TRBJ1-6, with 9 bases lining up with TRBD1. V shed 9 bases and J 10 bases; nucleotides not matched to a gene: 7. This CDR3 region has 13 residues. CDR1 is SNHLY and CDR2 is FYNNEI in the germline V gene. The CDR3 loop reads CASRTGVGSPLHF. The CDR3 DNA reads TGTGCCAGTAGGACAGGGGTGGGGTCACCCCTCCACTTT.

Note on this clonotype: One end of the junction does not line up with germline, which may come from a read error. J is TRBJ1-2 and V is TRBV20-1, with D maybe TRBD1 (5 bases). This CDR3 is built from 15 residues. CDR1 and CDR2 from the germline V gene are DFQATT and SNEGSKA (reference sequence). The CDR3 DNA is TGCAGTGCTAGTCCCAGGGCTCCTAGTAACTATGTCTACACCTTC. Translated, it gives CSASPRAPSNYVYTF.

This clonotype was seen at least ten times. V usage is TRBV7-2 and J usage is TRBJ1-4; 8 bases are a match to TRBD1. With V trimmed by 3 bases and J by 2 bases, 8 bases remained unmatched. The CDR3 runs 17 residues. CDR1 and CDR2 (germline): SGHTA, FQGNSA. Written as DNA, the CDR3 is TGTGCCAGCAGCTTGGGTGACAGGGGCAGTACTAATGAAAAACTGTTTTTT. Encoded protein: CASSLGDRGSTNEKLFF.

This clonotype was counted at least ten times. The rearrangement uses TRBV5-6 and TRBJ1-2; D is unclear. The V end was cut by 6 bases, the J end by 2 bases, with 14 bases between. Germline V gives CDR1 SGHDT, CDR2 YYEEEE. CDR3 length: 14 residues. CDR3 in amino acids: CASTEDNLNYGYTF. The CDR3 DNA reads TGTGCCAGCACGGAAGACAACTTAAACTATGGCTACACCTTC. Full variable domain (outside the CDR3, taken from reference TRBV5-6 and TRBJ1-2): DAGVTQSPTHLIKTRGQQVTLRCSPKSGHDTVSWYQQALGQGPQFIFQYYEEEERQRGNFPDRFSGHQFPNYSSELNVNALLLGDSALYLCASTEDNLNYGYTFGSGTRLTVV.

This clonotype occurred once. The chain is built from TRBV3-1 and TRBJ2-7; no clear D. Between the trimmed V and J ends, which lost 3 bases and 6 bases, there was a span of 12 bases. CDR1 is LGHDT, CDR2 YNNKEL, per germline (reference sequence). The length of the CDR3 is 13 residues. The CDR3 protein is CASSQDRSCEQYF. The CDR3 region has the DNA TGTGCCAGCAGCCAGGACCGGAGTTGCGAGCAGTACTTC.